This is a list of T cell receptor beta chains from one sample in a study of T cells after posttransplantation cyclophosphamide. Libraries were prepared by immunoSEQ multiplex PCR; TCRdb keeps only in-frame clonotypes and omits some of them. The repertoire consists of about 33,000 clones, none detected only once. The source material was PBMCs. These receptors all come from a girl between 10 and 17 years old in good health, CMV-negative, and a related stem cell transplant donor. Both conserved end residues are part of each CDR3. The D gene is left open where the match is weak. Clone sizes are given selectively: once, few, many, or a class where the clone is expanded.

j_call v_call d_call clone_size cdr3_nt cdr3_aa
TRBJ2-1 TRBV4-2 TRBD2 - TGTGCCAGCAGCCAAGAAGGTCCTAGCGGGGGGGGTAATGAGCAGTTCTTC CASSQEGPSGGGNEQFF
TRBJ2-7 TRBV10-3 TRBD2 few TGTGCCATCAGTGTGACTAGCGGGGGGGAATACGAGCAGTACTTC CAISVTSGGEYEQYF
TRBJ2-7 TRBV19 TRBD2 many TGTGCCAGTAGTGCCCGGACTAGCGGATACCACGAGCAGTACTTC CASSARTSGYHEQYF
TRBJ1-5 TRBV18 - few TGTGCCAGCTCACTACAGAATGATCAGCCCCAGCATTTT CASSLQNDQPQHF
TRBJ2-5 TRBV28 - - TGTGCCAGCAGTCCTCAGGGGAATCAGGAGACCCAGTACTTC CASSPQGNQETQYF
TRBJ1-5 TRBV4-1 TRBD1 many TGCGCCAGCAGCCAACCGACAGGGCGCAGGGCGGATCAGCCCCAGCATTTT CASSQPTGRRADQPQHF
TRBJ2-1 TRBV5-1 TRBD2 - TGCGCCAGCAGCTTCTCGGGGGGGGGACGGTACAATGAGCAGTTCTTC CASSFSGGGRYNEQFF
TRBJ1-5 TRBV6-1 - many TGTGCCAGCAGTGCAACGACAGGTCTTAATCAGCCCCAGCATTTT CASSATTGLNQPQHF
TRBJ1-2 TRBV10-3 - many TGTGCCATCAGTGACTCTACCCGCTATGGCTACACCTTC CAISDSTRYGYTF
TRBJ2-7 TRBV10-1 - many TGCGCCAGCACGTCTGCACCGGGGGACGAGCAGTACTTC CASTSAPGDEQYF
TRBJ1-4 TRBV5-1 - few TGCGCCAGCAGCAGAGGACGGCAGCAACTAGGTGAAAAACTGTTTTTT CASSRGRQQLGEKLFF
TRBJ1-1 TRBV30 - many TGTGCCTGGAGTAGGACAGAGTTTACTGAAGCTTTCTTT CAWSRTEFTEAFF
TRBJ1-2 TRBV13 TRBD1 few TGTGCCAGCAGCTTAGTTTGGCAGGGGGCTAACTATGGCTACACCTTC CASSLVWQGANYGYTF
TRBJ2-5 TRBV15 TRBD2 - TGTGCCACCAGCAGAGACGGACTAGCCGAAGAGACCCAGTACTTC CATSRDGLAEETQYF
TRBJ2-7 TRBV4-2 TRBD1 many TGTGCCAGCAGCCAAGAAGGGACAGGGAGGTCCTACGAGCAGTACTTC CASSQEGTGRSYEQYF
TRBJ2-5 TRBV5-5 - many TGTGCCAGCAGCCCCCGGCCTATAGCGTCAGAGACCCAGTACTTC CASSPRPIASETQYF
TRBJ2-7 TRBV29-1 - - TGCAGCATCTCCCACACTAGCATTTACGAGCAGTACTTC CSISHTSIYEQYF
TRBJ2-3 TRBV2 TRBD1 many TGTGCCAGCAGACGACAGGGCCCTAGCACAGATACGCAGTATTTT CASRRQGPSTDTQYF
TRBJ2-1 TRBV6-4 - - TGTGCCAGCAGTGCAGGGGAGAATGAGCAGTTCTTC CASSAGENEQFF
TRBJ2-1 TRBV6-5 - many TGTGCCAGCAGTTACGAAGGGGGGGCTAACAATGAGCAGTTCTTC CASSYEGGANNEQFF
TRBJ1-2 TRBV4-3 - many TGCGCCAGCAGCCAACAGGGGACCCTCTATGGCTACACCTTC CASSQQGTLYGYTF
TRBJ1-2 TRBV29-1 TRBD1 - TGCAGCGTCGACAGGGACAGCTATGGCTACACCTTC CSVDRDSYGYTF
TRBJ2-7 TRBV7-9 TRBD1 many TGTGCCAGCAGGCCCGAACAGGGGGCCTTATACGAGCAGTACTTC CASRPEQGALYEQYF
TRBJ1-2 TRBV28 TRBD1 few TGTGCCAGCAGTCCTGGGACAGGGGACCTTGGCTACACCTTC CASSPGTGDLGYTF
TRBJ2-7 TRBV5-1 TRBD2 many TGCGCCAGCAGCTTGGGGGCGGGAGGGTCCCCCTACGAGCAGTACTTC CASSLGAGGSPYEQYF
TRBJ1-3 TRBV10-3 - many TGTGCCATGTCTGATCGGAGCTCTGGAAACACCATATATTTT CAMSDRSSGNTIYF
TRBJ1-2 TRBV15 - many TGTGCCACCAGCAGAGAAAAAAGGAACAGGAACTATGGCTACACCTTC CATSREKRNRNYGYTF
TRBJ1-2 TRBV20-1 - - TGCAGCACTGAGGAGGAGGGTGGCTACACCTTC CSTEEEGGYTF
TRBJ1-1 TRBV5-4 - many TGTGCCAGCAGCTTTGAGGGGGGGCGCGTGGAAGCTTTCTTT CASSFEGGRVEAFF
TRBJ1-2 TRBV4-2 - few TGTGCCAGCAGCCAAGAAAGGGGCGAGCATGGCTACACCTTC CASSQERGEHGYTF
TRBJ2-3 TRBV10-3 - many TGTGCCATCAGTCTACAGGACACAGATACGCAGTATTTT CAISLQDTDTQYF
TRBJ1-4 TRBV19 - many TGTGCCAGTAGTAGAATCGCGGAGGCAACTAATGAAAAACTGTTTTTT CASSRIAEATNEKLFF
TRBJ2-3 TRBV30 TRBD2 many TGTGCCTGGAGTCTGACTAGCGGGGGGGCAGGAGATACGCAGTATTTT CAWSLTSGGAGDTQYF
TRBJ2-7 TRBV28 - - TGTGCCAGCAGTTTATTGGTCCCCTACGAGCAGTACTTC CASSLLVPYEQYF
TRBJ2-3 TRBV9 - - TGTGCCAGCAGCGCCTACCTCTGGGATACGCAGTATTTT CASSAYLWDTQYF
TRBJ1-5 TRBV25-1 TRBD1 few TGTGCCAGCAGTGTCCTCAAGGGGGCTTCGAGCAATCAGCCCCAGCATTTT CASSVLKGASSNQPQHF
TRBJ1-2 TRBV6-1 - - TGTGCCAGCAGTGAAGCAGGCAGGGGCCCCTATGGCTACACCTTC CASSEAGRGPYGYTF
TRBJ2-2 TRBV19 - many TGTGCCAGTAGTAGCCCCTCACGGCTAGCTACCGGGGAGCTGTTTTTT CASSSPSRLATGELFF
TRBJ1-4 TRBV6-6 - many TGTGCCAGCAGCCTCGGGGAGTCTAATGAAAAACTGTTTTTT CASSLGESNEKLFF
TRBJ2-3 TRBV30 - few TGTGCCTGGGGCGGGGGCACAGATACGCAGTATTTT CAWGGGTDTQYF
TRBJ1-2 TRBV5-1 - many TGCGCCAGCAGCTTTGTAACAGGAGGCTACACCTTC CASSFVTGGYTF
TRBJ2-1 TRBV7-2 TRBD2 few TGTGCCAGCAGCCCAAGCGGTCTAGCGGGAGTTGAGCAGTTCTTC CASSPSGLAGVEQFF
TRBJ2-7 TRBV4-1 TRBD1 few TGCGCCAGCAGGGGGACAGGGCCCCACGAGCAGTACTTC CASRGTGPHEQYF
TRBJ2-7 TRBV7-2 TRBD2 many TGTGCCAGCAGCCAGGGACTAGCGGGAGGCTACGAGCAGTACTTC CASSQGLAGGYEQYF
TRBJ1-2 TRBV28 TRBD1 many TGTGCCAGCAGTTTAGGGGACAGGGCTAACTATGGCTACACCTTC CASSLGDRANYGYTF
TRBJ2-3 TRBV11-3 - many TGTGCCAGCAGCCCGCAAGGGGACACAGATACGCAGTATTTT CASSPQGDTDTQYF
TRBJ1-1 TRBV19 - many TGTGCCAAACCCCCGGCAGGGAGGGGAACTGAAGCTTTCTTT CAKPPAGRGTEAFF
TRBJ2-1 TRBV10-3 TRBD2 - TGTGCCATCAGGGCGGGACTAGCGGAGGATGAGCAGTTCTTC CAIRAGLAEDEQFF
TRBJ2-5 TRBV2 - - TGTGCCAGCAGTGATTCGGGAGTTGGCCGGACCCAGTACTTC CASSDSGVGRTQYF
TRBJ1-1 TRBV6-1 TRBD1 - TGTGCCAGCAGTGTAGACAGGGCTAGGAACACTGAAGCTTTCTTT CASSVDRARNTEAFF
TRBJ2-5 TRBV2 TRBD1 many TGTGCCAGCCTGAGGGGGCCCGGAGAGACCCAGTACTTC CASLRGPGETQYF
TRBJ2-1 TRBV5-5 TRBD1 many TGTGCCAGCAGCTTAGGACAGGGAACCTACAATGAGCAGTTCTTC CASSLGQGTYNEQFF
TRBJ1-2 TRBV7-9 TRBD1 many TGTGCCAGCAGTATACGGGACAGCCGTTACTATGGCTACACCTTC CASSIRDSRYYGYTF
TRBJ1-2 TRBV5-1 - many TGCGCCAGCAGCTTGGCGGGGGGCGACTATGGCTACACCTTC CASSLAGGDYGYTF
TRBJ2-2 TRBV10-3 TRBD1 many TGTGCCATCAGTGACCGCGGGACAGGGGGTATCGGGGAGCTGTTTTTT CAISDRGTGGIGELFF
TRBJ1-5 TRBV6-5 - many TGTGCCAGCAGACCCACGGGGGATTTCTATCAGCCCCAGCATTTT CASRPTGDFYQPQHF
TRBJ2-7 TRBV5-6 - few TGTGCCAGCAGCTCAGGACCCGGGGTAAAGGTTCTGAACGAGCAGTACTTC CASSSGPGVKVLNEQYF
TRBJ1-1 TRBV14 TRBD1 many TGTGCCAGCAGCCCACAGGGGGCGAACACTGAAGCTTTCTTT CASSPQGANTEAFF
TRBJ2-7 TRBV27 TRBD1 many TGTGCCAGCAGCCGACAGGGGTCCTCCTACGAGCAGTACTTC CASSRQGSSYEQYF